These T cell receptor beta chains were read from a single sample in a study of blood T cells in healthy people across ages. TCRdb analysed the 5' RACE reads with MiXCR anew, one entry per CDR3 protein. The sample has 700,000 or so distinct CDR3 sequences, over 20% seen once. Input material: blood. The receptors derive from a man aged 70-80 years in good health. Both conserved end residues are trimmed from each CDR3. Size values are once, few and many counts, or a class for expanded clones, and some rows have none.

clone size	V gene	J gene	CDR3 protein
many	TRBV5-5	TRBJ1-1	ASSPGTPRNTEAF
.	TRBV20-1	TRBJ2-5	SASSEYQETQY
.	TRBV10-3	TRBJ2-2	AISESDSNTGELF
once	TRBV27	TRBJ2-3	ASSPWDAKGADTQY
few	TRBV29-1	TRBJ2-1	SVGAGNNEQF
.	TRBV11-3	TRBJ2-2	ASSLGDFNTGELF
.	TRBV20-1	TRBJ1-4	SAPGTGGGTNEKLF
few	TRBV2	.	ASRLAGGNNEQF
many	TRBV5-1	TRBJ2-1	ATSPDYNEQF
.	TRBV19	TRBJ1-1	ASSSVRTEAF
.	TRBV6-1	TRBJ1-6	ASSESGTGLSPLH
few	TRBV10-3	TRBJ2-5	AISELGRVETQY
once	TRBV7-3	TRBJ2-1	ATLESRQRYNEQF
.	TRBV7-9	TRBJ2-1	ASGGNPYNEQF
.	TRBV19	TRBJ2-3	ASTRTGGADTQY
.	TRBV5-1	TRBJ2-5	ASSLALGEVVTQY
.	TRBV7-6	TRBJ2-2	ASSIRGAGELF
.	TRBV6-2/TRBV6-3	TRBJ1-1	ASSYLNPNTEAF
.	TRBV20-1	TRBJ1-2	SARGDRAGGYT
few	TRBV20-1	TRBJ2-5	SAREDRGRETQY
.	TRBV28	TRBJ2-3	ASSLYAGGPDTQY
few	TRBV6-2/TRBV6-3	TRBJ2-1	ASSYPSGTGFLDEQF
.	TRBV5-1	TRBJ1-1	ASSLGYSSNEAF
.	TRBV20-1	TRBJ2-1	SASGLAGSYNEQF
.	TRBV20-1	TRBJ2-3	SARDPLPPDTQY
few	TRBV4-2	TRBJ1-6	ASSLGGGATPLH
few	TRBV29-1	TRBJ1-2	SVQNSLYYGYT
many	TRBV12-3/TRBV12-4	TRBJ1-4	ASRPDRGEKLF
many	TRBV5-5	TRBJ2-1	ASSLGLAGAHNEQF
once	TRBV29-1	TRBJ1-1	SVGTPEAF
few	TRBV5-1	.	ASSLVTGINEQF
once	TRBV11-2	TRBJ2-6	ASSFVDRGANVLT
.	TRBV12-3/TRBV12-4	TRBJ2-5	ASSLRPTEETQY
.	TRBV12-3/TRBV12-4	TRBJ2-3	ASSEQGPSADTQY
few	TRBV7-8	.	ASSGGQGIGTQY
few	TRBV19	.	ASSIPGTGGDEQF
.	TRBV5-1	TRBJ1-2	AGSLRAGDNYGYT